This paragraph reports one TCR beta chain. Its antigen is unknown. These data are taken from a study of cytomegalovirus exposure and HLA in healthy donors. The PCR was carried out with 60 Vbeta primers and 13 Jbeta primers. The protocol was immunoSEQ multiplex PCR, while the TCRdb copy is restricted to in-frame clones and leaves out a portion. The sample has more than 150,000 clones; over 60% are singletons. Per germline, CDR1 SEHNR and CDR2 FQNEAQ (reference sequence). The CDR3 runs 13 residues. With 0 bases removed from V and 5 bases from J, the gap between germline ends came to 6 bases. General observations from the study: Judged likely to be a sequencing artifact was a cluster of highly shared sequence variants.

The sequence came from a man aged 50 to 59 in good health and CMV-seropositive. Source material: PBMCs. V gene TRBV7-9 combines with J gene TRBJ2-3; D not certain. The CDR3 coding sequence is TGTGCCAGCAGCTTAGCGGAGAAAGATACGCAGTATTTT. Translation gives CASSLAEKDTQYF. The whole variable domain, remainder taken from reference TRBV7-9 and TRBJ2-3, is DTGVSQNPRHKITKRGQNVTFRCDPISEHNRLYWYRQTLGQGPEFLTYFQNEAQLEKSRLLSDRFSAERPKGSFSTLEIQRTEQGDSAMYLCASSLAEKDTQYFGPGTRLTVL.